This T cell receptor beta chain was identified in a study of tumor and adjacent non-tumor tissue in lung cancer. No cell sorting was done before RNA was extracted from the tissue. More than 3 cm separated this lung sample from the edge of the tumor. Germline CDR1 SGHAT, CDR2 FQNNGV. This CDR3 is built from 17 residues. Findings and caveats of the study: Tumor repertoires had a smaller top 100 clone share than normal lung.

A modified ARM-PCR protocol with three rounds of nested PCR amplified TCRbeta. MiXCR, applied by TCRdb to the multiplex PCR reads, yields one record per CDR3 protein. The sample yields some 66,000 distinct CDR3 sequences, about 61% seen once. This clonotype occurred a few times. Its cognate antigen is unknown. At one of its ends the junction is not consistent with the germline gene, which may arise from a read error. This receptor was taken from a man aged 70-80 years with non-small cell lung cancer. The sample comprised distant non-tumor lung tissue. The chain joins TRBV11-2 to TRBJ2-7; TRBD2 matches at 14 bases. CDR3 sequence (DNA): TGCGCCGGCAGCCAGGGACTAGCGGGGGAGCGGGGCTACGAGCAGTACTTC. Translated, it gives CAGSQGLAGERGYEQYF.